These 23 T cell receptor beta chains came from one sample sequenced in a study of CD8+CD57+ T cells in acquired aplastic anemia. Patients included in sequencing had previously demonstrated CD8+CD57+ cell expansion by flow cytometry. Genomic DNA templated the TCR beta VDJ and CDR3 profiling. Using its own MiXCR run on the reads, TCRdb lists one record per CDR3 protein. The sample lists 150,000 to 200,000 distinct CDR3 sequences, roughly half occurring once. Sample: sorted CD4+, CD8+, or CD8+CD57+ T cells (not recorded which) from PBMCs. Source of these receptors: a human donor with aplastic anemia.

This clonotype was detected once. The CDR3 coding sequence is TGTGCCAGCAGGACTAGCGGGCGGGAGACCCAGTACTTC. Its translation: CASRTSGRETQYF. The chain joins TRBV5-6 to TRBJ2-5; 10 bases agree with TRBD2. Per the germline V gene, CDR1 is SGHDT and CDR2 is YYEEEE. The J segment lost 5 bases and the V segment lost 5 bases, leaving 3 bases of the junction unmatched. The CDR3 sequence is 13 residues long.

This chain joins TRBV12-3 or TRBV12-4 and TRBJ2-5; D might be TRBD2 (5 bases). Deletions cut 7 bases from V and 3 bases from J, with 12 bases between. The CDR3 is 13 residues long. The CDR3 sequence is CASIKTGKETQYF. The CDR3 DNA sequence: TGTGCCAGCATCAAGACCGGGAAAGAGACCCAGTACTTC.

The V call is TRBV6-1, the J call TRBJ2-7; D is ambiguous. This CDR3 has 13 residues. V was pared by 2 bases and J by 4 bases, with 9 bases between. Looked up from germline, CDR1 is MNHNS and CDR2 is SASEGT. The CDR3 loop reads CASSETSGYEQYF. The CDR3 DNA is TGTGCCAGCAGTGAAACGTCGGGTTACGAGCAGTACTTC.

In this sample, this clonotype turned up many times. This chain uses TRBV5-6 with TRBJ1-6, with D possibly matching TRBD1 (5 bases). Between the trimmed V and J ends, which lost 0 bases and 5 bases, there was a span of 15 bases. This CDR3 contains 17 residues. Germline values: CDR1 SGHDT, CDR2 YYEEEE. CDR3 bases: TGTGCCAGCAGCTTGGCCCCGGCAGGGTCCCATAATTCACCCCTCCACTTT. Translation gives CASSLAPAGSHNSPLHF.

This clonotype was detected ten times or more. The V gene is TRBV6-1, the J gene TRBJ1-5; 9 bases map to TRBD1. The CDR3 consists of 16 residues. Trimming removed 5 bases from V and 2 bases from J; junction bases left unmatched: 7. Germline assignment: CDR1 MNHNS and CDR2 SASEGT. This chain's CDR3 is CASSRDRASGNQPQHF. The DNA of the CDR3 is TGTGCCAGCAGTCGGGACAGGGCGTCCGGCAATCAGCCCCAGCATTTT.

With regard to this clonotype: Because it lacks the conserved phenylalanine or tryptophan at the end, this CDR3 is likely a read error. The genes are TRBV7-7 and TRBJ2-5; 8 bases map to TRBD1. This CDR3 has 14 amino acids. CDR1 is SSHAT, CDR2 FNYEAQ, per germline (reference sequence). The CDR3 here is CASSFGQGGETQYL. In DNA, the CDR3 is TGTGCTAGCAGCTTCGGACAGGGCGGAGAGACCCAGTACCTC.

The sample holds a few counts of this clonotype. This chain connects TRBV20-1 to TRBJ1-2; D ambiguous. Trimming took 2 bases from V and 5 from J, leaving 12 bases between them. Per germline, CDR1 DFQATT and CDR2 SNEGSKA (reference sequence). The CDR3 sequence is 13 residues long. The CDR3 protein is CSARQDGRYGYTF. The CDR3 coding sequence is TGCAGTGCTAGACAGGACGGGAGATATGGCTACACCTTC.

V usage is TRBV24-1 and J usage is TRBJ2-1; TRBD2 matches 13 bases. There are 16 residues in the CDR3. The V segment lost 5 bases and the J segment 7 bases; nucleotides outside the gene matches: 7. Germline V lookup: CDR1 KGHDR, CDR2 SFDVKD. The CDR3 protein is CATSASGTSGTNEQFF. In DNA form, the CDR3 reads TGTGCCACCAGTGCTTCCGGGACTAGCGGGACTAATGAGCAGTTCTTC.

As for this clonotype: One junction end disagrees with the germline gene, perhaps due to a read error. V usage is TRBV11-2 and J usage is TRBJ2-1; TRBD2 matches 15 bases. The CDR3 sequence is 18 residues long. Looked up from germline, CDR1 is SGHAT and CDR2 is FQNNGV. In DNA, the CDR3 is TGTGCCAGCAGCTTCGGACTAGCGGGAGGGCCGGTTCGGAATGAGCGGTTCTTC. Translated: CASSFGLAGGPVRNERFF. The variable domain in full, completed from reference TRBV11-2 and TRBJ2-1, reads EAGVAQSPRYKIIEKRQSVAFWCNPISGHATLYWYQQILGQGPKLLIQFQNNGVVDDSQLPKDRFSAERLKGVDSTLKIQPAKLEDSAVYLCASSFGLAGGPVRNERFFGPGTRLTVL.

This clonotype was counted many times. CDR3 nucleotide sequence: TGTGCCAGCAGGTATGGGACTAGCGGGTTAAATGAGCAGTTCTTC. Protein: CASRYGTSGLNEQFF. This chain joins TRBV2 and TRBJ2-1; TRBD2 aligns across 12 bases. Germline V gives CDR1 SNHLY, CDR2 FYNNEI. The CDR3 consists of 15 residues. J was trimmed by 7 bases and V by 6 bases; bases with no gene match: 7.

This clonotype was detected only once. The V call is TRBV12-3 or TRBV12-4, the J call TRBJ2-7; perhaps TRBD2 as D (7 bases). Trimming removed 4 bases at V and 5 bases at J, with 18 bases between. This CDR3 comprises 15 residues. DNA for the CDR3: TGTGCCAGCAGTTCCCCCTTACGCGGGGGCGACGAGCAGTACTTC. Its protein is CASSSPLRGGDEQYF.

This clonotype came up once. The V and J genes are TRBV25-1 and TRBJ2-3; 8 nucleotides align to TRBD1. This CDR3 is 15 amino acids long. The germline V gene has CDR1 MGHDK and CDR2 SYGVNS. V dropped 7 bases and J dropped 5; count of bases not matched to a gene: 11. For the CDR3, the DNA is TGTGCCAGCACCCCTGGACAGGGTGGCGGAGATACGCAGTATTTT. Protein product: CASTPGQGGGDTQYF. The full variable domain, completed using reference TRBV25-1 and TRBJ2-3, is EADIYQTPRYLVIGTGKKITLECSQTMGHDKMYWYQQDPGMELHLIHYSYGVNSTEKGDLSSESTVSRIRTEHFPLTLESARPSHTSQYLCASTPGQGGGDTQYFGPGTRLTVL.

The chain combines TRBV3-1 with TRBJ2-7; 10 bases align to TRBD2. Trimming at V came to 5 bases and at J to 3 bases, leaving 1 base not matched to a gene. The V gene's germline CDR1 is LGHDT and CDR2 YNNKEL (reference sequence). The CDR3 extends over 13 amino acids. The CDR3 reads CASSTSGDYEQYF. Written as DNA, the CDR3 is TGTGCCAGCAGCACTAGCGGGGACTACGAGCAGTACTTC.

This chain links TRBV2 with TRBJ2-3; D unclear. Germline-derived CDR1 and CDR2 are SNHLY and FYNNEI. The CDR3 spans 11 residues. The V gene lost 8 bases and the J gene lost 4 bases, with 7 bases spanning the gap. As DNA, the CDR3 is TGTGCCAGCTCTATACCAGATACGCAGTATTTT. Translating gives CASSIPDTQYF.

This clonotype was detected ten times or more. The chain joins TRBV12-3 or TRBV12-4 to TRBJ2-5, with 9 bases aligning to TRBD2. This CDR3 is 17 amino acids long. V lost 5 bases and J lost 3; bases outside the gene matches: 13. DNA for the CDR3: TGTGCCAGCAGTGCCCGAGCGGGGGGTCTAAAAAAAGAGACCCAGTACTTC. Its translation: CASSARAGGLKKETQYF.

V usage is TRBV27 and J usage is TRBJ1-2; 10 bases line up with TRBD1. Germline CDR1 reads MNHEY; CDR2 reads SMNVEV (reference sequence). The CDR3 is 16 residues long. Trimming removed 6 bases from V and 4 bases from J; junction bases left unmatched: 11. CDR3 sequence: CASRLTGTGVRYGYTF. DNA for the CDR3: TGTGCCAGCAGATTGACCGGGACAGGGGTTCGCTATGGCTACACCTTC.

This chain joins TRBV7-9 and TRBJ1-2; tentatively, D is TRBD1 (5 bases). CDR3 length: 11 amino acids. The germline CDR1 and CDR2 sequences are SEHNR and FQNEAQ (reference sequence). V was shortened by 7 bases and J by 4 bases, with 7 bases between the two germline ends. The CDR3 bases are TGTGCCAGCATGGGGGGCTATGGCTACACCTTC. It translates to CASMGGYGYTF.

This clonotype has a handful of counts. This chain joins TRBV9 and TRBJ1-2; maybe TRBD1 (5 bases). V lost 2 bases and J lost 5, with 16 bases in between. This CDR3 spans 15 amino acids. CDR1 is SGDLS and CDR2 is YYNGEE in the germline V gene. The CDR3 DNA is TGTGCCAGCAGCGTGGACTCGGGACCGACGTATGGCTACACCTTC. Its translation is CASSVDSGPTYGYTF.

This clonotype was observed a single time. The V gene is TRBV12-3 or TRBV12-4, the J gene TRBJ2-7, with D tentatively TRBD1 or TRBD2 (6 bases each). V was shortened by 6 bases and J by 1 base, with 10 bases between the two germline ends. The CDR3 spans 13 residues. CDR3 amino acids: CASSGGLSYEQYF. The CDR3 DNA is TGTGCCAGCAGCGGGGGCCTATCCTACGAGCAGTACTTC.

The chain is built from TRBV2 and TRBJ2-7; 7 bases line up with TRBD1. Germline CDR1 SNHLY, CDR2 FYNNEI. V trimming: 8 bases; J trimming: 2 bases; junction bases outside the gene matches: 9. This CDR3 is built from 14 residues. The CDR3 protein is CASQSDRVPYEQYF. The CDR3, as DNA: TGTGCCAGCCAGTCTGACAGGGTACCCTACGAGCAGTACTTC. Complete variable domain (other parts from reference TRBV2 and TRBJ2-7): EPEVTQTPSHQVTQMGQEVILRCVPISNHLYFYWYRQILGQKVEFLVSFYNNEISEKSEIFDDQFSVERPDGSNFTLKIRSTKLEDSAMYFCASQSDRVPYEQYFGPGTRLTVT.

Here the CDR3 reads CASSPGTANQPQHF. CDR3 DNA: TGTGCCAGCAGCCCCGGGACAGCCAATCAGCCCCAGCATTTT. V and J are TRBV7-9 and TRBJ1-5, with 7 bases identical to TRBD1. Germline V gene sequence: CDR1 SEHNR, CDR2 FQNEAQ (reference sequence). CDR3 size: 14 residues. V shed 5 bases and J 3 bases; nucleotides not matched to a gene: 4.

This clonotype was found many times. This chain links TRBV7-8 with TRBJ2-7; 12 bases are shared with TRBD2. The CDR3 totals 15 residues. The V segment lost 1 base and the J segment 4 bases; nucleotides outside the gene matches: 2. The germline CDR1 and CDR2 sequences are SGHVS and FQNEAQ. CDR3 DNA sequence: TGTGCCAGCAGCTTAGTTCTAGCGGGAGGGTACGAGCAGTACTTC. Translating gives CASSLVLAGGYEQYF.

This clonotype was counted many times. The V call is TRBV11-2, the J call TRBJ2-3, with 8 positions matching TRBD1. There are 14 residues in the CDR3. The germline V gene encodes CDR1 SGHAT and CDR2 FQNNGV. The V gene end was trimmed by 5 bases and the J gene end by 1 base; junction bases not matched to a gene: 2. CDR3 residues: CASSQGQGTDTQYF. In DNA, the CDR3 is TGTGCCAGCAGCCAGGGACAGGGCACAGATACGCAGTATTTT.